The sequence of this TCR beta chain was determined in a study of T cell responses to AZD1222 COVID-19 vaccine. Study details: It was second doses at about 4 or about 12 weeks that were pooled.

Study-wide findings and caveats: With dominance at 160-218 and 743-854, vaccine-associated CD4 TCRs spanned spike. Reportedly, nearly half of unique spike TCRs recognized epitopes outside B.1.351/B.1.1.7 mutations. Only a handful of AZD1222 recipients were seropositive at baseline.

Turning to this clone: Its target is not known.

Method: immunoSEQ multiplex PCR; TCRdb's copy keeps in-frame clones and lacks some. Of under 130,000 clones listed, under 95% were seen once; the top ten hold approximately 1.3%. The CDR3 is made up of 12 amino acids. Germline assignment: CDR1 LNHDA and CDR2 SQIVND (reference sequence). V was trimmed by 8 bases and J by 5 bases, leaving 9 bases between them. This chain uses TRBV19 with TRBJ1-4, with TRBD1 as a possible D gene (6 bases). This receptor was obtained from an adult in good health. The material sequenced was peripheral blood, taken on day 0 of AZD1222 vaccination. CDR3 nucleotides: TGTGCCAGTGCAACAGGGAATGAAAAACTGTTTTTT. Translated: CASATGNEKLFF.